The rows below give T cell receptor beta chains drawn from one sample of a study of identical twins. A single record per CDR3 protein comes from TCRdb applying MiXCR to the 5' RACE reads. This sample has more than 600,000 distinct CDR3 sequences, with about 20% found just once. Another study also made use of these data, one on T cells expressing NK-cell markers.

Sample: PBMCs. These TCRs come from a woman aged 18-29 years in good health. CDR3s include the opening cysteine and the closing phenylalanine or tryptophan. The order of the fields is CDR3 protein, CDR3 DNA, J gene, V gene, D gene, clone size. The D gene is left open where the match is weak. Only part of the rows carry a size: once, few, many, or a class if the clone is expanded.

CDR3 protein: CASRGTGGVGQPQHF; CDR3 DNA: TGTGCCAGCAGGGGGACAGGGGGGGTCGGGCAGCCCCAGCATTTT; J gene: TRBJ1-5; V gene: TRBV27; D gene: TRBD1; clone size: NA
CDR3 protein: CASSSGAPGELFF; CDR3 DNA: TGTGCCAGCAGTTCCGGGGCTCCTGGTGAACTGTTTTTT; J gene: TRBJ1-4; V gene: TRBV6-5; D gene: NA; clone size: few
CDR3 protein: CASRFGQLRYQETQYF; CDR3 DNA: TGCGCCAGCAGATTCGGACAGTTACGGTACCAAGAGACCCAGTACTTC; J gene: TRBJ2-5; V gene: TRBV5-1; D gene: NA; clone size: NA
CDR3 protein: CASRHTRAGTGELFF; CDR3 DNA: TGTGCCAGCAGACATACCCGGGCCGGGACCGGGGAGCTGTTTTTT; J gene: TRBJ2-2; V gene: TRBV28; D gene: NA; clone size: NA
CDR3 protein: CASSHSGSEDNEQFF; CDR3 DNA: TGTGCCAGCAGCCATAGCGGGAGTGAGGACAATGAGCAGTTCTTC; J gene: TRBJ2-1; V gene: TRBV12-3/TRBV12-4; D gene: TRBD2; clone size: few
CDR3 protein: CASTGASYNEQFF; CDR3 DNA: TGTGCCAGCACGGGAGCCTCCTACAATGAGCAGTTCTTC; J gene: TRBJ2-1; V gene: TRBV7-9; D gene: NA; clone size: NA
CDR3 protein: CASSVWVNQPQHF; CDR3 DNA: TGTGCCAGCAGCGTGTGGGTTAATCAGCCCCAGCATTTT; J gene: TRBJ1-5; V gene: TRBV7-2; D gene: NA; clone size: few
CDR3 protein: CSVRAAGGETQYF; CDR3 DNA: TGCAGCGTTCGGGCCGCGGGAGGGGAGACCCAGTACTTC; J gene: TRBJ2-5; V gene: TRBV29-1; D gene: TRBD2; clone size: NA
CDR3 protein: CASRGQGPSYEQYF; CDR3 DNA: TGTGCCAGCAGAGGACAGGGGCCTTCCTACGAGCAGTACTTC; J gene: TRBJ2-7; V gene: TRBV12-3/TRBV12-4; D gene: TRBD1; clone size: few
CDR3 protein: CATSWGQETQYF; CDR3 DNA: TGTGCCACGTCGTGGGGGCAAGAGACCCAGTACTTC; J gene: TRBJ2-5; V gene: TRBV12-3/TRBV12-4; D gene: NA; clone size: NA
CDR3 protein: CASSPGDHSSYEQYF; CDR3 DNA: TGTGCCAGCTCACCCGGGGACCATAGCTCCTACGAGCAGTACTTC; J gene: TRBJ2-7; V gene: TRBV18; D gene: NA; clone size: many
CDR3 protein: CASEGQYTEAFF; CDR3 DNA: TGTGCCAGCGAAGGGCAATACACTGAAGCTTTCTTT; J gene: TRBJ1-1; V gene: TRBV6-6; D gene: NA; clone size: few
CDR3 protein: CASSLELAGGEQYF; CDR3 DNA: TGCGCCAGCAGCTTGGAGCTAGCGGGAGGTGAGCAGTACTTC; J gene: TRBJ2-7; V gene: TRBV5-1; D gene: TRBD2; clone size: NA
CDR3 protein: CASSQERRLAGGNTGELFF; CDR3 DNA: TGTGCCAGCAGCCAAGAAAGGAGACTAGCGGGGGGTAACACCGGGGAGCTGTTTTTT; J gene: TRBJ2-2; V gene: TRBV4-2; D gene: TRBD2; clone size: few
CDR3 protein: CASSYGDNSPLHF; CDR3 DNA: TGTGCCAGCAGTTACGGTGATAATTCACCCCTCCACTTT; J gene: TRBJ1-6; V gene: TRBV6-5; D gene: NA; clone size: NA
CDR3 protein: CASSQDKEGTGGTGELFF; CDR3 DNA: TGCGCCAGCAGCCAAGATAAAGAAGGGACGGGGGGCACCGGGGAGCTGTTTTTT; J gene: TRBJ2-2; V gene: TRBV4-3; D gene: TRBD2; clone size: NA
CDR3 protein: CATSEPGLASHEQFF; CDR3 DNA: TGTGCCACCAGTGAACCAGGACTAGCCTCCCATGAGCAGTTCTTC; J gene: TRBJ2-1; V gene: TRBV24-1; D gene: TRBD2; clone size: NA
CDR3 protein: CASSPRAEQYF; CDR3 DNA: TGTGCCAGCAGCCCGAGGGCCGAGCAGTACTTC; J gene: TRBJ2-7; V gene: TRBV7-9; D gene: NA; clone size: few
CDR3 protein: CASSLQRHSTDTQYF; CDR3 DNA: TGCGCCAGCAGCTTACAGCGTCATAGCACAGATACGCAGTATTTT; J gene: TRBJ2-3; V gene: TRBV5-1; D gene: NA; clone size: NA
CDR3 protein: CSVATSASSYEQYF; CDR3 DNA: TGCAGCGTCGCGACTAGCGCTAGCTCCTACGAGCAGTACTTC; J gene: TRBJ2-7; V gene: TRBV29-1; D gene: TRBD2; clone size: NA
CDR3 protein: CSASKGSYEQYF; CDR3 DNA: TGCAGTGCTAGCAAGGGCTCCTACGAGCAGTACTTC; J gene: TRBJ2-7; V gene: TRBV20-1; D gene: NA; clone size: few
CDR3 protein: CASSRAGGSTATQYF; CDR3 DNA: TGTGCCAGCAGCCGCGCCGGGGGAAGCACAGCTACGCAGTATTTT; J gene: TRBJ2-3; V gene: TRBV7-6; D gene: NA; clone size: NA
CDR3 protein: CASSLRTSGTVSSYNEQFF; CDR3 DNA: TGCGCCAGCAGCCTCAGGACTAGCGGGACCGTGAGCTCCTACAATGAGCAGTTCTTC; J gene: TRBJ2-1; V gene: TRBV5-1; D gene: TRBD2; clone size: NA
CDR3 protein: CASSYALLPQGVEGNTIYF; CDR3 DNA: TGTGCCAGCAGTTACGCGCTCTTACCCCAGGGAGTGGAAGGAAACACCATATATTTT; J gene: TRBJ1-3; V gene: TRBV6-5; D gene: NA; clone size: many
CDR3 protein: CASSIGTGIYEQYF; CDR3 DNA: TGTGCCAGCAGCATTGGGACGGGGATCTACGAGCAGTACTTC; J gene: TRBJ2-7; V gene: TRBV9; D gene: NA; clone size: few
CDR3 protein: CASSEGGRGQTYNEQFF; CDR3 DNA: TGTGCCAGCAGTGAAGGAGGTCGGGGACAGACTTACAATGAGCAGTTCTTC; J gene: TRBJ2-1; V gene: TRBV6-1; D gene: TRBD1; clone size: few
CDR3 protein: CASSQPLAKNIQYF; CDR3 DNA: TGTGCCAGCAGTCAACCATTAGCCAAAAACATTCAGTACTTC; J gene: TRBJ2-4; V gene: TRBV12-3/TRBV12-4; D gene: NA; clone size: NA
CDR3 protein: CASSRKTGTLSYEQYF; CDR3 DNA: TGTGCCAGCAGCCGTAAAACAGGGACCCTCTCCTACGAGCAGTACTTC; J gene: TRBJ2-7; V gene: TRBV12-3/TRBV12-4; D gene: NA; clone size: few
CDR3 protein: CASSEPAADTQYF; CDR3 DNA: TGCGCCAGCAGTGAGCCCGCGGCAGATACGCAGTATTTT; J gene: TRBJ2-3; V gene: TRBV10-1; D gene: NA; clone size: few
CDR3 protein: CASSLAGVSPLHF; CDR3 DNA: TGTGCCAGCAGCTTAGCAGGGGTTTCACCCCTCCACTTT; J gene: TRBJ1-6; V gene: TRBV7-2; D gene: NA; clone size: NA
CDR3 protein: CSARDGRREQFF; CDR3 DNA: TGCAGTGCTAGAGATGGGAGGAGGGAGCAGTTCTTC; J gene: TRBJ2-1; V gene: TRBV20-1; D gene: NA; clone size: NA
CDR3 protein: CASSLDRIKNIQYF; CDR3 DNA: TGTGCCAGCAGCTTGGACAGGATTAAAAACATTCAGTACTTC; J gene: TRBJ2-4; V gene: TRBV5-6; D gene: NA; clone size: NA
CDR3 protein: CASSATGVGDTQYF; CDR3 DNA: TGTGCCAGCAGTGCAACAGGGGTTGGGGATACGCAGTATTTT; J gene: TRBJ2-3; V gene: TRBV6-1; D gene: TRBD1; clone size: few
CDR3 protein: CASRQKGGGLNQPQHF; CDR3 DNA: TGTGCCAGCAGGCAGAAAGGGGGCGGATTGAATCAGCCCCAGCATTTT; J gene: TRBJ1-5; V gene: TRBV2; D gene: TRBD1; clone size: few
CDR3 protein: CSARGGGGKTQYF; CDR3 DNA: TGCAGTGCTAGAGGGGGCGGGGGAAAGACCCAGTACTTC; J gene: TRBJ2-5; V gene: TRBV20-1; D gene: TRBD2; clone size: NA
CDR3 protein: CASSRDYYEQYF; CDR3 DNA: TGTGCCAGCAGCCGGGACTACTACGAGCAGTACTTC; J gene: TRBJ2-7; V gene: TRBV12-3/TRBV12-4; D gene: TRBD2; clone size: many
CDR3 protein: CASSQDRAVHQPQHF; CDR3 DNA: TGCGCCAGCAGCCAAGACAGGGCAGTTCATCAGCCCCAGCATTTT; J gene: TRBJ1-5; V gene: TRBV4-3; D gene: NA; clone size: NA
CDR3 protein: CASSPPSPLREGDTQYF; CDR3 DNA: TGTGCCAGCTCACCCCCCTCGCCACTAAGAGAGGGGGATACGCAGTATTTT; J gene: TRBJ2-3; V gene: TRBV18; D gene: NA; clone size: few
CDR3 protein: CASNSNQETQYF; CDR3 DNA: TGTGCCAGCAACTCCAATCAAGAGACCCAGTACTTC; J gene: TRBJ2-5; V gene: TRBV2; D gene: NA; clone size: NA
CDR3 protein: CASSLSGLAGGRGNEQFF; CDR3 DNA: TGTGCCAGCAGCTTATCTGGACTAGCGGGAGGGAGAGGCAATGAGCAGTTCTTC; J gene: TRBJ2-1; V gene: TRBV11-2; D gene: TRBD2; clone size: NA
CDR3 protein: CSVVGQGATEAFF; CDR3 DNA: TGCAGCGTTGTTGGCCAGGGGGCCACTGAAGCTTTCTTT; J gene: TRBJ1-1; V gene: TRBV29-1; D gene: TRBD1; clone size: few
CDR3 protein: CASSFRDRGTPGANVLTF; CDR3 DNA: TGTGCCAGCAGCTTCCGGGACAGGGGTACACCTGGGGCCAACGTCCTGACTTTC; J gene: TRBJ2-6; V gene: TRBV11-2; D gene: TRBD1; clone size: NA
CDR3 protein: CASSQYLNYGYTF; CDR3 DNA: TGTGCCAGCAGCCAATACCTCAACTATGGCTACACCTTC; J gene: TRBJ1-2; V gene: TRBV3-1; D gene: NA; clone size: few
CDR3 protein: CASKPGLLFGYEQYF; CDR3 DNA: TGTGCCAGCAAACCGGGACTCCTTTTCGGATACGAGCAGTACTTC; J gene: TRBJ2-7; V gene: TRBV6-2/TRBV6-3; D gene: NA; clone size: NA
CDR3 protein: CAITAGTSEAYEQYF; CDR3 DNA: TGTGCCATCACAGCCGGGACTAGCGAAGCCTACGAGCAGTACTTC; J gene: TRBJ2-7; V gene: TRBV10-3; D gene: TRBD2; clone size: few
CDR3 protein: CSATSGAGSGEKLFF; CDR3 DNA: TGCAGTGCTACGTCCGGAGCGGGTTCCGGTGAAAAACTGTTTTTT; J gene: TRBJ1-4; V gene: TRBV20-1; D gene: NA; clone size: NA
CDR3 protein: CASSLGLATKETQYF; CDR3 DNA: TGTGCCAGCAGCCTGGGACTAGCGACTAAAGAGACCCAGTACTTC; J gene: TRBJ2-5; V gene: TRBV7-2; D gene: TRBD2; clone size: once
CDR3 protein: CASGTRRGSYNEQFF; CDR3 DNA: TGTGCCAGCGGGACTAGAAGGGGTTCCTACAATGAGCAGTTCTTC; J gene: TRBJ2-1; V gene: TRBV12-3/TRBV12-4; D gene: TRBD2; clone size: few
CDR3 protein: CASTLSLAQSDTQYF; CDR3 DNA: TGCGCCAGCACCCTAAGTCTAGCGCAGTCAGATACGCAGTATTTT; J gene: TRBJ2-3; V gene: TRBV5-1; D gene: NA; clone size: NA
CDR3 protein: CASSIQVFNEKLFF; CDR3 DNA: TGTGCCAGCAGTATACAGGTTTTTAATGAAAAACTGTTTTTT; J gene: TRBJ1-4; V gene: TRBV6-5; D gene: NA; clone size: NA
CDR3 protein: CASSARQFMNTEAFF; CDR3 DNA: TGTGCCAGCAGCGCCCGACAGTTCATGAACACTGAAGCTTTCTTT; J gene: TRBJ1-1; V gene: TRBV9; D gene: NA; clone size: NA
CDR3 protein: CAAGTGDEKLFF; CDR3 DNA: TGTGCAGCCGGGACAGGGGATGAAAAACTGTTTTTT; J gene: TRBJ1-4; V gene: TRBV15; D gene: TRBD1; clone size: many
CDR3 protein: CASSPPEGGANTQYF; CDR3 DNA: TGTGCCAGCAGCCCCCCGGAAGGGGGCGCAAATACGCAGTATTTT; J gene: TRBJ2-3; V gene: TRBV3-2; D gene: NA; clone size: few
CDR3 protein: CASSPSGVEQFF; CDR3 DNA: TGCGCCAGCAGCCCTAGCGGGGTGGAGCAGTTCTTC; J gene: TRBJ2-1; V gene: TRBV5-1; D gene: TRBD2; clone size: many
CDR3 protein: CASSQTITGSSGNTIYF; CDR3 DNA: TGCGCCAGCAGCCAAACAATAACGGGGAGCTCTGGAAACACCATATATTTT; J gene: TRBJ1-3; V gene: TRBV4-3; D gene: NA; clone size: NA
CDR3 protein: CATSRERESERHTQYF; CDR3 DNA: TGTGCCACCAGCAGAGAGCGGGAGAGTGAGAGGCATACGCAGTATTTT; J gene: TRBJ2-3; V gene: TRBV15; D gene: TRBD2; clone size: few
CDR3 protein: CASSARTSGTNEQFF; CDR3 DNA: TGTGCCAGCAGCGCGAGGACTAGCGGGACAAATGAGCAGTTCTTC; J gene: TRBJ2-1; V gene: TRBV9; D gene: TRBD2; clone size: NA
CDR3 protein: CASSLRTQETQYF; CDR3 DNA: TGTGCCAGCAGCTTACGGACCCAAGAGACCCAGTACTTC; J gene: TRBJ2-5; V gene: TRBV5-5; D gene: NA; clone size: few
CDR3 protein: CSVDVASGSLYEQYF; CDR3 DNA: TGCAGCGTTGATGTTGCGAGCGGGAGCCTTTACGAGCAGTACTTC; J gene: TRBJ2-7; V gene: TRBV29-1; D gene: TRBD2; clone size: NA